The 18 T cell receptor beta chains presented below share a single source sample, sequenced in a study of shared clonotypes between healthy human individuals. Here immunoSEQ multiplex PCR was the method, and the copy in TCRdb shows in-frame clones only, minus some. Of around 700,000 clones in the sample, 55% to 75% were seen once. Sequencing was carried out using memory CD4+ T cells sorted from blood. Subset specified: CD45RA-negative fraction. The receptors come from a woman aged 25 to 39 in good health.

The V and J genes are TRBV21-1 and TRBJ1-1; no check of the table's D call, TRBD1, against the DNA was made. TRBV21-1 corresponds to a pseudogene. The CDR3 loop spans 14 amino acids. The CDR3: CASSDWTGNTEAFF. The CDR3 DNA reads as TGTGCCAGCAGCGATTGGACAGGGAACACTGAAGCTTTCTTT.

V usage is TRBV12-5 and J usage is TRBJ2-7; 7 bases match TRBD1. The CDR3 loop spans 14 amino acids. Germline values: CDR1 LGHNT, CDR2 FRNRAP. The junction had 6 bases not matched to a gene; V was cut back by 6 bases and J by 1 base. The CDR3 DNA follows: TGTGCTAGTGGGACCCCGGGACAGTCCTACGAGCAGTACTTC. This encodes CASGTPGQSYEQYF.

The chain uses TRBV2 and TRBJ2-1, with unresolved D. Trimming stripped 4 bases from V and 4 bases from J, with 14 bases between. CDR1 and CDR2 from the germline V gene are SNHLY and FYNNEI. This CDR3 is 15 amino acids long. CDR3 in DNA: TGTGCCAGCAGTGTAGAACTCCAGACGTACAATGAGCAGTTCTTC. It encodes CASSVELQTYNEQFF.

This chain links TRBV7-2 with TRBJ1-1, with D perhaps matching TRBD1 (5 bases). The CDR3 extends over 14 amino acids. Trimming pared 6 bases from V and 2 bases from J, leaving 13 bases between. CDR1 and CDR2 (germline): SGHTA, FQGNSA. The CDR3 region is CASSRDRGNTEAFF. In DNA form, the CDR3 reads TGTGCCAGCAGTCGGGACCGAGGAAACACTGAAGCTTTCTTT.

The chain is built from TRBV11-3 and TRBJ2-2; 7 nucleotides match TRBD2. Germline CDR1 and CDR2: SGHNT and YENEEA. J was trimmed by 0 bases and V by 10 bases; bases with no gene match: 2. This CDR3 contains 13 residues. The CDR3 here is CATGLSNTGELFF. The CDR3 DNA reads as TGTGCCACGGGACTATCGAACACCGGGGAGCTGTTTTTT. The variable domain in full, completed from reference TRBV11-3 and TRBJ2-2, reads EAGVVQSPRYKIIEKKQPVAFWCNPISGHNTLYWYLQNLGQGPELLIRYENEEAVDDSQLPKDRFSAERLKGVDSTLKIQPAELGDSAVYLCATGLSNTGELFFGEGSRLTVL.

This chain joins TRBV7-2 and TRBJ2-4; no clear D. The CDR3 is 15 residues long. Looked up from germline, CDR1 is SGHTA and CDR2 is FQGNSA. With 5 bases removed from V and 0 bases from J, the gap between germline ends came to 11 bases. CDR3 nucleotide sequence: TGTGCCAGCAGCCCTTCCGCGCTAGCCAAAAACATTCAGTACTTC. Amino acids: CASSPSALAKNIQYF.

The rearrangement links TRBV4-1 to TRBJ2-2; possible D gene TRBD1, 6 bases. Germline V gene lookup returns CDR1 MGHRA and CDR2 YSYEKL. V lost 1 base to trimming and J lost 0 bases, with 9 bases between them. CDR3 length equals 16 residues. Written as DNA, the CDR3 is TGCGCCAGCAGCCAAGGGGGACAAGCGAACACCGGGGAGCTGTTTTTT. Translation: CASSQGGQANTGELFF.

The genes are TRBV5-1 and TRBJ2-3; the D gene is possibly TRBD2 (6 bases). Between the trimmed V and J ends, which lost 5 bases and 4 bases, there was a span of 20 bases. CDR1 and CDR2 from the germline V gene are SGHRS and YFSETQ. The CDR3 contains 16 residues. This CDR3 is CASRLLGGVSADTQYF. The CDR3, as DNA: TGCGCCAGCAGACTGTTGGGGGGTGTGAGCGCAGATACGCAGTATTTT.

The CDR3 protein is CASSEPTGSGNTIYF. CDR3 sequence (DNA): TGTGCCAGCAGTGAACCGACAGGGTCTGGAAACACCATATATTTT. The chain employs TRBV2 and TRBJ1-3; 7 nucleotides agree with TRBD1. CDR1 is SNHLY and CDR2 is FYNNEI in the germline V gene. J gave up 1 base and V 2 bases, and 2 bases lay outside the gene matches. The CDR3 covers 15 residues.

The genes are TRBV7-7 and TRBJ2-1; 8 positions agree with TRBD2. CDR1 and CDR2 (germline): SSHAT, FNYEAQ (reference sequence). V lost 5 bases to trimming and J lost 10 bases; unmatched junction nucleotides: 4. The CDR3 consists of 12 residues. This CDR3 is CASSTPSGEQFF. CDR3 DNA: TGTGCCAGCAGCACCCCTAGCGGGGAGCAGTTCTTC.

The chain carries TRBV2 and TRBJ2-7, with TRBD1 matching 10 bases. With 2 bases clipped from V and 5 bases from J, the junction kept 6 bases outside the gene matches. This CDR3 is 15 amino acids long. Per germline, CDR1 SNHLY and CDR2 FYNNEI. As DNA, the CDR3 is TGTGCCAGCAGTGAAATGGGACAGGGGATCCACGAGCAGTACTTC. This sequence encodes CASSEMGQGIHEQYF.

The chain has TRBV5-4 and TRBJ1-2, with TRBD1 as a possible D gene (5 bases). The CDR3 is 14 amino acids. The V and J ends lost 2 bases and 5 bases respectively, with 13 bases between them. Germline loops: CDR1 SGHNT, CDR2 YYREEE (reference sequence). The CDR3 spells CASSFEGKEYGYTF. The DNA of the CDR3 is TGTGCCAGCAGCTTTGAGGGGAAAGAGTATGGCTACACCTTC.

The chain combines TRBV15 with TRBJ1-1; 12 bases match TRBD1. J lost 10 bases, V lost 3 bases, and 12 bases had no gene match. There are 16 residues in the CDR3. In germline, CDR1 is LNHNV, CDR2 YYDKDF (reference sequence). The CDR3 here is CATSRSVGTGGRGAFF. The CDR3 DNA reads TGTGCCACCAGCAGGTCGGTGGGGACAGGGGGCAGGGGAGCTTTCTTT.

The chain couples TRBV28 to TRBJ2-3; TRBD2 agrees at 14 bases. Germline CDR1 and CDR2: MDHEN and SYDVKM. CDR3 length: 18 residues. J gave up 5 bases and V 6 bases, and 13 bases lay outside the gene matches. The CDR3 DNA sequence: TGTGCCAGCAGACCAGAAAAGACTAGCGGGAGGGCCCGAGATACGCAGTATTTT. Protein sequence: CASRPEKTSGRARDTQYF.

The chain links TRBV5-1 to TRBJ1-1; TRBD1 aligns across 9 bases. The CDR3 is made up of 14 amino acids. The germline V gene has CDR1 SGHRS and CDR2 YFSETQ. The ends lost 7 bases at V and 5 bases at J; junction bases unmatched: 9. Written as DNA, the CDR3 is TGCGCCAGCGGCGAACAGGGGGCTGTAACTGAAGCTTTCTTT. Its translation: CASGEQGAVTEAFF. The full variable domain, in which reference TRBV5-1 and TRBJ1-1 provide the parts outside the CDR3, is KAGVTQTPRYLIKTRGQQVTLSCSPISGHRSVSWYQQTPGQGLQFLFEYFSETQRNKGNFPGRFSGRQFSNSRSEMNVSTLELGDSALYLCASGEQGAVTEAFFGQGTRLTVV.

The V and J genes are TRBV5-4 and TRBJ2-3; D gene unclear. The CDR3 extends over 12 amino acids. CDR1 and CDR2 from the germline V gene are SGHNT and YYREEE (reference sequence). V was cut by 4 bases and J by 3 bases, with 6 bases left in between. CDR3 region: CASSTGTDTQYF. CDR3 nucleotides: TGTGCCAGCAGCACCGGGACAGATACGCAGTATTTT.

This clone was counted a single time. V is TRBV10-1 and J is TRBJ2-3; the D gene could be TRBD1 or TRBD2 (6 bases each). In germline, CDR1 is WNHNN, CDR2 SYGVQD (reference sequence). The CDR3 loop spans 13 amino acids. Trimming took 8 bases from V and 2 from J, leaving 11 bases between them. CDR3 protein: CASAGHYTDTQYF. The DNA of the CDR3 is TGCGCCAGCGCGGGACACTACACAGATACGCAGTATTTT.

The chain couples TRBV10-2 to TRBJ2-5; D may be TRBD1 or TRBD2 (5 bases each). Matching the DNA end better, TRBJ2-7 makes the J call doubtful. Per germline, CDR1 WSHSY and CDR2 SAAADI. The CDR3 has 14 amino acids. The CDR3 loop is CASSRDPGPYEQYF. The CDR3 DNA reads as TGCGCCAGCAGCCGGGATCCGGGGCCCTACGAGCAGTACTTC.